The subject of this entry is one TCR beta chain. This receptor's antigen is unknown. No much larger clone exists at a distance of one base, and base qualities are not known. This sample was taken from a study of blood T cell repertoires in COVID-19 (dated by TCRdb to the early 2020s). With regard to the full study: The collaborator samples originated in the United States, Italy and Spain and spanned the acute and convalescent phases of COVID-19. Where available, HLA class I and class II types were obtained from metadata supplied by the sample provider rather than from assay-based typing. Nearly every sample came with metadata listing a de-identified subject ID, COVID-19 status, age in years and sex. The repertoires were released in a freely available public database meant as a resource for research on the immune response to SARS-CoV-2. The prospective study material was composed of cDNA or gDNA derived from T cells, B-cell-depleted T cells, or PBMCs. Subjects who had been exposed to COVID-19, were actively infected with it, or had recovered from it provided the deeply sampled blood TCRbeta repertoires that made up the dataset. The samples were drawn from the first 160 participants of the ongoing ImmuneRACE study and from 950 to 1,500 subjects provided by 6 global collaborators. The study at large found these results: The quantity of clinical and demographic metadata differed by source and by participant and was supplied without curation.

The CDR3 sequence holds 14 residues, the cysteine and phenylalanine included. The CDR3 DNA has 42 bases and is translated from base 1. CDR1 and CDR2 (MNHEY, SVGAGI) derive from the germline V gene. The germline V end is reduced by 6 bases and the J end by 3 bases; junction bases left unmatched: 7. TCRbeta CDR3 regions were amplified from genomic DNA by means of the immunoSEQ Assay, a bias-controlled multiplex PCR. On the study's bioinformatics: The number of nucleated cells in each sample was estimated from the amplification of reference gene primers within the assay. Sequence reads were collapsed and filtered to measure the absolute abundance of every unique TCRbeta CDR3 rearrangement. For each sample, productive Simpson clonality was calculated as the square root of Simpson's diversity index over productive rearrangements. In its TCRdb copy, this immuneACCESS table keeps in-frame sequences only and misses some clones. Where compared with another copy, unresolved V genes explain less than half of these, and the others have no known cause. Clone size and V and J calls were adopted from that table, with D and trimming inferred from the DNA. A total of under 25,000 clones appear in this sample, roughly 90% of them only once. The top ten clones comprise over 8.5% of the sample.

The collaborating institutions used their own protocols to collect whole blood in K2EDTA tubes. For TCRbeta analysis, collaborators shipped samples as frozen whole blood, isolated PBMCs, or DNA extracted from either of those sample types. The sample consisted of peripheral blood. The receptor was derived from a human donor in a cohort sampled during active COVID-19. The donor label of this sample is uncertain. The V and J segments used are TRBV6-5 and TRBJ1-1, and TRBD1 aligns with 7 junction nucleotides. The CDR3 reads CASRPRGLHTEAFF. The nucleotide sequence reads as follows: TGTGCCAGCAGGCCTAGGGGGCTGCACACTGAAGCTTTCTTT.